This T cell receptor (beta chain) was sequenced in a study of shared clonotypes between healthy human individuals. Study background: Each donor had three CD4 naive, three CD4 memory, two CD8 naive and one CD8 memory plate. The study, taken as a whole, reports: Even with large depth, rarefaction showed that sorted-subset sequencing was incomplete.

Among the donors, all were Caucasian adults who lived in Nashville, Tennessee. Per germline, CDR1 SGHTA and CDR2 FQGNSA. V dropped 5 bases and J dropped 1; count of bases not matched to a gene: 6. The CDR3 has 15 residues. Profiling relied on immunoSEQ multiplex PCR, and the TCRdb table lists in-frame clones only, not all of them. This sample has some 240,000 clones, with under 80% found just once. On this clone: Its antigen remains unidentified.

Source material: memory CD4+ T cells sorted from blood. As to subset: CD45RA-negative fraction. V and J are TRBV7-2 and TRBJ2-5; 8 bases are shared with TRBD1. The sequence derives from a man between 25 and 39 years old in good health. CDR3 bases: TGTGCCAGCAGCACCCGGACAGGGAGCCAAGAGACCCAGTACTTC. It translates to CASSTRTGSQETQYF.